The entry below describes one T cell receptor beta chain. In the original processing: Reference gene primers were amplified, and this amplification served to estimate nucleated cell counts. Generated by immunoSEQ multiplex PCR, the TCRdb table keeps only in-frame clones and is missing some. Clone size and V and J calls were adopted from that table, with D and trimming inferred from the DNA. The data show some 100,000 clones, about 88% seen once. The sample originates from a study of blood T cell repertoires in COVID-19. Study-wide context: Acute-phase and convalescent COVID-19 samples originated in the United States, Italy and Spain. Sample material is recorded as cDNA or gDNA derived from T cells, B-cell-depleted T cells, or PBMCs.

CDR1 and CDR2 from the germline V gene are SGHDN and FVKESK. The length of the CDR3 is 15 residues. V trimming: 7 bases; J trimming: 5 bases; junction bases outside the gene matches: 13. Sample: peripheral blood. The rearrangement links TRBV14 to TRBJ2-7; 8 nucleotides match TRBD2. The receptor comes from an elderly woman with active COVID-19. The CDR3 DNA reads TGTGCCAGCAACAAACCGGGACTAGGTCTAAACGAGCAGTACTTC. This encodes CASNKPGLGLNEQYF.